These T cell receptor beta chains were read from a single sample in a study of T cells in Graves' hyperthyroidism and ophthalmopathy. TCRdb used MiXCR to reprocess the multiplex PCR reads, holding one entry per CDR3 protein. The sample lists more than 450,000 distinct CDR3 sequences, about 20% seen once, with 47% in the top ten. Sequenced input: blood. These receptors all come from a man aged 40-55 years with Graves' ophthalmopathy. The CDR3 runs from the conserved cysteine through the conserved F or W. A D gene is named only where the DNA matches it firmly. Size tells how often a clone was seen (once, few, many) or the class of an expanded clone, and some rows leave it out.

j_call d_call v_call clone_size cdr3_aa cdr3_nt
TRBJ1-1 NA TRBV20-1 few CSARWGRGSTEAFF TGCAGTGCTAGATGGGGCAGGGGCAGCACTGAAGCTTTCTTT
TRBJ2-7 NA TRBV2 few CASRVRYEQYF TGTGCCAGCCGAGTACGCTACGAGCAGTACTTC
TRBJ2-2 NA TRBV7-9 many CACSWLSGELFF TGTGCCTGCTCCTGGTTGTCCGGGGAGCTGTTTTTT
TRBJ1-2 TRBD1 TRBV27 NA CASNRTGSNYGYTF TGTGCCAGCAACAGGACAGGGAGCAACTATGGCTACACCTTC
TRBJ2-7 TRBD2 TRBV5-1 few CASRRLAGDFEQYF TGCGCCAGCAGGCGACTAGCGGGAGACTTCGAGCAGTACTTC
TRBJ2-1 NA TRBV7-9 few CASSLRQAAEQFF TGTGCCAGCAGCCTTCGACAGGCCGCCGAGCAGTTCTTC
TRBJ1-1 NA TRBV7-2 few CASSLGLRGNTEAFF TGTGCCAGCAGCTTAGGACTCCGGGGGAACACTGAAGCTTTCTTT
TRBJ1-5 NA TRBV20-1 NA CSARIRGPNQPQHF TGCAGTGCTAGGATCAGGGGACCCAATCAGCCCCAGCATTTT
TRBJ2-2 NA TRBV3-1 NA CASSQNLGSSTGELFF TGTGCCAGCAGCCAAAACCTCGGCTCCTCCACCGGGGAGCTGTTTTTT
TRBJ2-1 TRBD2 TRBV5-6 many CASSTQREIYNEQFF TGTGCCAGCAGCACACAGCGGGAGATCTACAATGAGCAGTTCTTC
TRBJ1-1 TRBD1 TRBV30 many CAWSAQQGNSEAFF TGTGCCTGGAGTGCCCAACAGGGGAACAGTGAAGCTTTCTTT
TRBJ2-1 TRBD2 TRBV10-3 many CAIRPLGTSGNEQFF TGTGCCATCAGGCCACTCGGGACTAGCGGCAATGAGCAGTTCTTC
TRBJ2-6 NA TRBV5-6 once CASTNLGAGANVLTF TGTGCCAGCACCAATCTAGGGGCCGGGGCCAACGTCCTGACTTTC
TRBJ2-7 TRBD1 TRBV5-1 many CASRLGQGIIYEQYF TGCGCCAGCAGGTTAGGACAGGGAATCATCTACGAGCAGTACTTC
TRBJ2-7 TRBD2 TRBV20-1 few CSAIGTSENYEQYF TGCAGTGCTATTGGGACTAGCGAGAACTACGAGCAGTACTTC
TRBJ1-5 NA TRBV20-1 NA CSASLGGSLNQPQHF TGCAGTGCTAGCTTAGGGGGGTCCCTAAATCAGCCCCAGCATTTT